This TCR beta chain originates from a study of blood T cell repertoires in COVID-19. Method: immunoSEQ multiplex PCR; TCRdb's copy keeps in-frame clones and lacks some. The data show over 200,000 clones, approximately 84% seen once. Material for sequencing was peripheral blood. The TCR originated in a man in his forties or fifties with active or convalescent COVID-19.

In DNA form, the CDR3 reads TGTGCCAGCAGCTGGTCCCCCTTAGACAGGGTGAACACTGAAGCTTTCTTT. This sequence encodes CASSWSPLDRVNTEAFF. The chain couples TRBV5-6 to TRBJ1-1, with 7 bases that match TRBD1. The CDR3 runs 17 residues. The V segment lost 3 bases and the J segment 0 bases; nucleotides outside the gene matches: 11. The germline gives CDR1 SGHDT, CDR2 YYEEEE. The full variable domain, rest sourced from reference TRBV5-6 and TRBJ1-1, is DAGVTQSPTHLIKTRGQQVTLRCSPKSGHDTVSWYQQALGQGPQFIFQYYEEEERQRGNFPDRFSGHQFPNYSSELNVNALLLGDSALYLCASSWSPLDRVNTEAFFGQGTRLTVV.